This T cell receptor beta chain derives from a study of blood T cell repertoires in COVID-19. Study information: Specimens from acute and convalescent COVID-19 originated in the United States, Italy and Spain. Nucleic acid was either cDNA or gDNA, and it came from T cells, B-cell-depleted T cells, or PBMCs.

Original analysis: Nucleated cell counts were estimated from reference gene primer amplification. TCRdb keeps only in-frame clones here, not all; method: immunoSEQ multiplex PCR. For V, J and clone size, that table is used; D and trimming come from the DNA. The sample carries about 380,000 clones, 80% to 90% recorded once. In assigning cohorts, the study relied on participant-reported clinical history. Sequenced input: PBMCs or T cells enriched from blood (not recorded which). This receptor was taken from a man aged 30-40 years who had recovered from COVID-19.

The CDR3 DNA reads TGTGCCAGCAGTGGTCGACCTCGGGAAGAAGCTAACTATGGCTACACCTTC. It yields the protein CASSGRPREEANYGYTF. The chain employs TRBV25-1 and TRBJ1-2; D call uncertain. V was clipped by 4 bases and J by 0 bases, with 18 bases between them. Germline-derived CDR1 and CDR2 are MGHDK and SYGVNS. The CDR3 length is 17 residues.